The present T cell receptor beta chain was sequenced within a study of blood T cell repertoires in COVID-19. Study-wide context: PBMCs, B-cell-depleted T cells, or T cells were the source of the cDNA or gDNA that made up the material.

This clone was seen a handful of times. Seattle researchers signed up patients amid active infection and tracked them longitudinally. In the original analysis: Quantification of nucleated cells was approximated via reference gene primer amplification. The protocol was immunoSEQ multiplex PCR, while the TCRdb copy is restricted to in-frame clones and leaves out a portion. D and trimming were read from the DNA, whereas the V and J calls and clone size are those reported in that table. Here the sample spans about 220,000 clones, around 86% being singletons. The CDR3 totals 13 residues. V was shortened by 3 bases and J by 8 bases, with 10 bases between the two germline ends.

The clonotype comes from a woman in her 50s with COVID-19, enrolled during active disease. Sequenced sample: peripheral blood. The rearrangement joins TRBV12-3 or TRBV12-4 to TRBJ1-4; D call uncertain. The DNA for the CDR3 is TGTGCCAGCAGTTTCATCACAGTCGAAAAACTGTTTTTT. Its translation: CASSFITVEKLFF.